Below, 12 T cell receptor beta chains from the same sample are listed, as sequenced in a study of neurological immune-mediated disorders. TCRdb itself ran the 5' RACE reads through MiXCR, one entry per CDR3 protein. This table holds more than 30,000 distinct CDR3 sequences, 7% to 8.5% found once. Input material: CD4+ T cells from blood. The origin of the receptors is a man aged 50 to 59 in good health.

This clonotype was detected many times. The chain couples TRBV7-9 to TRBJ2-7; TRBD1 might be the D (6 bases). This CDR3 is built from 12 residues. Germline CDR1 and CDR2: SEHNR and FQNEAQ (reference sequence). V was clipped by 7 bases and J by 4 bases, with 11 bases between them. CDR3 sequence reads: CASTLGGYEQYF. Here the CDR3 DNA reads TGTGCCAGCACCCTAGGGGGATACGAGCAGTACTTC.

This clonotype has a count of ten or more. The V and J genes are TRBV25-1 and TRBJ2-2, with TRBD1 identical over 7 bases. Germline values: CDR1 MGHDK, CDR2 SYGVNS. The CDR3 runs to 16 residues. With 4 bases clipped from V and 7 bases from J, the junction kept 12 bases outside the gene matches. CDR3 sequence reads: CASSANTGQSIGELFF. Here the CDR3 DNA reads TGTGCCAGCAGTGCCAACACGGGACAGTCTATCGGGGAGCTGTTTTTT. Variable domain in full (rest from reference TRBV25-1 and TRBJ2-2): EADIYQTPRYLVIGTGKKITLECSQTMGHDKMYWYQQDPGMELHLIHYSYGVNSTEKGDLSSESTVSRIRTEHFPLTLESARPSHTSQYLCASSANTGQSIGELFFGEGSRLTVL.

This clonotype has at least ten counts. The rearrangement joins TRBV11-2 to TRBJ2-1, with 7 bases lining up with TRBD2. Germline V gene sequence: CDR1 SGHAT, CDR2 FQNNGV. Unmatched junction bases numbered 11, after V lost 4 bases and J lost 8 bases. The CDR3 totals 15 residues. As DNA, the CDR3 is TGTGCCAGCAGCTCCTTGGGACTAACGGCCGATGAGCAGTTCTTC. The encoded protein is CASSSLGLTADEQFF.

This clonotype was counted ten times or more. V gene TRBV10-3 combines with J gene TRBJ2-6; no clear D gene. The length of the CDR3 is 16 residues. V lost 0 bases to trimming and J lost 1 base, with 7 bases between them. CDR1 and CDR2 from the germline V gene are ENHRY and SYGVKD. CDR3 in amino acids: CAISESGRSGANVLTF. The CDR3 DNA reads as TGTGCCATCAGTGAGTCTGGGCGGTCTGGGGCCAACGTCCTGACTTTC.

This clonotype occurred many times. The V gene is TRBV7-2, the J gene TRBJ2-7; 13 bases line up with TRBD2. Trimming took 5 bases from V and 2 from J; bases not matched to a gene: 9. CDR3 size: 17 residues. CDR1 is SGHTA, CDR2 FQGNSA, per germline. The CDR3 nucleotides are TGTGCCAGCAGCCATTCCCCGGGACTAGCGGGACCCTACGAGCAGTACTTC. The encoded protein is CASSHSPGLAGPYEQYF.

This clonotype showed up many times. CDR3 nucleotide sequence: TGTGCCAGCAGCTTGGATACCGGGACACGCCTTTCAGCTTTCTTT. This translates into CASSLDTGTRLSAFF. The chain links TRBV7-9 to TRBJ1-1, with D perhaps TRBD1 (6 bases). The germline V and J ends were trimmed by 3 bases and 10 bases, with 21 bases remaining between them. Germline V gives CDR1 SEHNR, CDR2 FQNEAQ (reference sequence). The CDR3 totals 15 residues.

The V gene is TRBV2, the J gene TRBJ2-7; D ambiguous. V gave up 9 bases and J gave up 2 bases, with 17 bases separating them. There are 14 residues in the CDR3. The V gene's germline CDR1 is SNHLY and CDR2 FYNNEI. The CDR3 here is CASSLGSPTYEQYF. DNA for the CDR3: TGTGCCAGTTCCCTGGGTTCCCCGACCTACGAGCAGTACTTC.

In this sample, this clonotype turned up many times. The chain combines TRBV10-3 with TRBJ2-7; 7 bases match TRBD2. The ends lost 0 bases at V and 0 bases at J; junction bases unmatched: 5. CDR1 is ENHRY and CDR2 is SYGVKD in the germline V gene. The CDR3 is 16 residues long. CDR3 sequence reads: CAISESGGASSYEQYF. The CDR3 DNA reads TGTGCCATCAGTGAGTCGGGAGGGGCCAGCTCCTACGAGCAGTACTTC.

This clonotype was detected many times. The chain uses TRBV29-1 and TRBJ2-1, with 9 bases that match TRBD2. The ends lost 4 bases at V and 9 bases at J; junction bases unmatched: 7. CDR1 is SQVTM, CDR2 ANQGSEA, per germline. The CDR3 is made up of 13 amino acids. The CDR3 loop reads CSVVLAGVFEQFF. Here the CDR3 DNA reads TGCAGCGTTGTATTAGCGGGAGTTTTTGAGCAGTTCTTC.

This clonotype was recorded at least ten times. CDR3 residues: CASSYGTPSYEQYF. The CDR3 DNA reads TGTGCCAGCAGTTACGGGACTCCTTCCTACGAGCAGTACTTC. The rearrangement joins TRBV6-6 to TRBJ2-7; D perhaps matches TRBD2 (6 bases). Germline-derived CDR1 and CDR2 are MNHNY and SVGAGI (reference sequence). V lost 2 bases to trimming and J lost 1 base, with 9 bases between them. The CDR3 totals 14 residues.

This clonotype was observed many times. The rearrangement links TRBV28 to TRBJ2-1; no clear D. Trimming took off 6 bases at V and 5 bases at J, with 17 bases between the two ends. This CDR3 comprises 15 residues. CDR1 and CDR2 from the germline V gene are MDHEN and SYDVKM. CDR3 amino acids: CASSPRKRKNNEQFF. CDR3 sequence (DNA): TGTGCCAGCAGCCCCAGGAAAAGGAAAAACAATGAGCAGTTCTTC.

This clonotype was picked up a small number of times. The chain joins TRBV18 to TRBJ2-5; tentatively, D is TRBD2 (6 bases). In germline, CDR1 is KGHSH, CDR2 LQKENI. The CDR3 consists of 16 residues. Trimming removed 6 bases from V and 7 bases from J, with 24 bases in between. The CDR3 DNA reads TGTGCCAGCTCCTACACCGCGACTAGGGCCTCGGGGACCCAGTACTTC. Protein sequence: CASSYTATRASGTQYF.